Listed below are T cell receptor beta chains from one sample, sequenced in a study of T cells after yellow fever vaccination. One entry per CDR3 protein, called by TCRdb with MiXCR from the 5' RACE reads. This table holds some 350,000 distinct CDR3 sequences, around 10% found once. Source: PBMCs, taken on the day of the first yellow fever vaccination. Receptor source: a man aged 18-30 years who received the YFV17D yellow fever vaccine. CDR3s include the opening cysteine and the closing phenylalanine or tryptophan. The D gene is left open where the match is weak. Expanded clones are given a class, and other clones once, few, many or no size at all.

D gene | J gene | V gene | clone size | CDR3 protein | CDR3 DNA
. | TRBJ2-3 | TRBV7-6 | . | CASSLDMKGDTQYF | TGTGCCAGCAGCTTAGATATGAAGGGGGATACGCAGTATTTT
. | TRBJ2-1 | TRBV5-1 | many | CASRSGPYNEQFF | TGCGCCAGCAGATCAGGGCCGTACAATGAGCAGTTCTTC
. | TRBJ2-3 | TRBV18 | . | CASSPTGWTDTQYF | TGTGCCAGCTCACCAACGGGGTGGACAGATACGCAGTATTTT
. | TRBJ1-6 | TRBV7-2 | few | CASSQRFVGSPLHF | TGTGCCAGCAGCCAACGGTTTGTCGGATCACCCCTCCACTTT
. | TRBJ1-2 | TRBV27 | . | CASSLYDGSYGYTF | TGTGCCAGCAGTTTATACGACGGCAGCTATGGCTACACCTTC
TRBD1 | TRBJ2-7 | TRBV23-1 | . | CASRSGQGEVYEQYF | TGCGCCAGCAGATCCGGACAGGGCGAAGTCTACGAGCAGTACTTC
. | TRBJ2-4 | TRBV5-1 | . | CASSTTTGRGKNIQYF | TGCGCCAGCAGCACGACGACAGGAAGGGGCAAAAACATTCAGTACTTC
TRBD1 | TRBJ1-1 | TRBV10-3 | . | CAIRLTGDTEAFF | TGTGCCATCAGGTTGACAGGGGACACTGAAGCTTTCTTT
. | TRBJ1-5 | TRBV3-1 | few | CASSQGFGDQPQHF | TGTGCCAGCAGCCAAGGCTTCGGGGATCAGCCCCAGCATTTT
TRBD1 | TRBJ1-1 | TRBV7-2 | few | CASSLRVRGVTEAFF | TGTGCCAGCAGCTTAAGGGTCAGGGGGGTCACTGAAGCTTTCTTT
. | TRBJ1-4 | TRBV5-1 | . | CASRGEALNEKLFF | TGCGCCAGCAGGGGGGAGGCCTTAAATGAAAAACTGTTTTTT
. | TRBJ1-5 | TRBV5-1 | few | CASSPTGSPREPQHF | TGCGCCAGCAGCCCTACCGGGAGCCCCCGGGAGCCCCAGCATTTT
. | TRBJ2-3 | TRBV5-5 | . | CASSLGRPDTQYF | TGTGCCAGCAGCTTGGGACGGCCAGATACGCAGTATTTT
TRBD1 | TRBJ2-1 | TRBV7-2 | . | CASSLRQGARNWFF | TGTGCCAGCAGCTTGAGGCAGGGGGCAAGAAACTGGTTCTTC
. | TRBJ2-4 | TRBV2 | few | CASKSLAKNIQYF | TGTGCCAGCAAATCATTAGCCAAAAACATTCAGTACTTC
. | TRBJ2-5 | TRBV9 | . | CASSQTGDQETQYF | TGTGCCAGCAGCCAAACGGGGGACCAAGAGACCCAGTACTTC
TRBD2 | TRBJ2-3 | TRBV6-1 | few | CASASEAGVGDTQYF | TGTGCCAGTGCCTCGGAGGCGGGGGTTGGAGATACGCAGTATTTT
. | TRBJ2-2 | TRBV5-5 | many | CASSLVRQRGTGELFF | TGTGCCAGCAGCTTGGTACGACAGAGGGGCACCGGGGAGCTGTTTTTT
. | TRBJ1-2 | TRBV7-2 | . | CASNLRGRGGYTF | TGTGCCAGCAATTTGCGGGGGCGAGGTGGCTACACCTTC
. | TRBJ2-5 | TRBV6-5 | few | CASSYSGRTETQYF | TGTGCCAGCAGTTACTCGGGACGAACGGAGACCCAGTACTTC
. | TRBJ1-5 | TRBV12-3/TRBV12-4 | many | CASSSIEVSGDYIQPQHF | TGTGCCAGCAGTTCTATAGAGGTATCAGGGGATTATATTCAGCCCCAGCATTTT
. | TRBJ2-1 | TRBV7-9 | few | CATNGGTLEQFF | TGTGCCACTAACGGGGGCACGCTTGAGCAGTTCTTC
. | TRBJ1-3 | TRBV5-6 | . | CASSFRWTGNTIYF | TGTGCCAGCAGTTTTCGGTGGACCGGAAACACCATATATTTT
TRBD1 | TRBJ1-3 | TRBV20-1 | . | CSAFGTDSGNTIYF | TGCAGTGCTTTTGGGACAGACTCTGGAAACACCATATATTTT
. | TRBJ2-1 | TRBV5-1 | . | CASSVGGRGENEQFF | TGCGCCAGCAGTGTTGGGGGGAGGGGGGAGAATGAGCAGTTCTTC
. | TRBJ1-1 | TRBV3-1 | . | CASSTADTRTEAFF | TGTGCCAGCAGCACGGCGGACACCCGCACTGAAGCTTTCTTT
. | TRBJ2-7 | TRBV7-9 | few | CASSFPRETYEQYF | TGTGCCAGCAGCTTCCCGAGGGAGACCTACGAGCAGTACTTC
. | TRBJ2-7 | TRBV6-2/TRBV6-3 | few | CASSRSLGGQSYEQYF | TGTGCCAGCAGTCGATCCCTAGGGGGGCAGTCCTACGAGCAGTACTTC
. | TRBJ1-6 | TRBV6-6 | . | CASSGVGSPLHF | TGTGCCAGCAGCGGGGTCGGTTCACCCCTCCACTTT
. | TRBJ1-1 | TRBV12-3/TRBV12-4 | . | CASSFISGEAFF | TGTGCCAGCAGTTTTATTAGTGGTGAAGCTTTCTTT
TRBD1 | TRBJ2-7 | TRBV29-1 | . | CSVDPAGTGGYEQYF | TGCAGCGTTGACCCTGCCGGGACAGGGGGGTACGAGCAGTACTTC
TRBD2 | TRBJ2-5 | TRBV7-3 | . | CASRVSGLAGGRETQYF | TGTGCCAGCAGAGTGTCGGGACTAGCGGGGGGGCGAGAGACCCAGTACTTC
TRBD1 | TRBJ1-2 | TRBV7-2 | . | CASRYSPQGKITF | TGTGCCAGCAGGTACAGCCCACAGGGGAAGATAACCTTC
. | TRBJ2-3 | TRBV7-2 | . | CASSLRFDTQYF | TGTGCCAGCAGCTTAAGGTTTGATACGCAGTATTTT
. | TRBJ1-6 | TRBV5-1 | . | CASSSEPGRNSPLHF | TGCGCCAGCAGCTCAGAGCCGGGACGGAATTCACCCCTCCACTTT
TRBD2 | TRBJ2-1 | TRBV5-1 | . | CASSSGLAGGTEQFF | TGCGCCAGCAGCTCTGGACTAGCGGGGGGAACTGAGCAGTTCTTC
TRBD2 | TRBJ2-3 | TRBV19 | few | CASSTRDYTDTQYF | TGTGCCAGTAGTACACGGGACTACACAGATACGCAGTATTTT
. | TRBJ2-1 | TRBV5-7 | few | CASSLGDAYNEQFF | TGTGCCAGCAGCTTGGGGGACGCCTACAATGAGCAGTTCTTC
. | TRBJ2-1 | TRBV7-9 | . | CASSLGQGGYNEQIF | TGTGCCAGCAGCTTAGGGCAAGGAGGGTACAATGAGCAGATCTTC
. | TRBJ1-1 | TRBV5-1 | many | CASSLIQGNTEAFF | TGCGCCAGCAGCCTTATACAGGGGAACACTGAAGCTTTCTTT
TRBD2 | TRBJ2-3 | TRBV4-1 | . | CASSPRAGINTDTQYF | TGCGCCAGCAGCCCAAGAGCGGGGATAAACACAGATACGCAGTATTTT
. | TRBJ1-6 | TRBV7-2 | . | CASSFVQNNSPLHF | TGTGCCAGCAGCTTCGTACAGAATAATTCACCCCTCCACTTT
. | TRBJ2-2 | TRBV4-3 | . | CASSSRSWETGELFF | TGCGCCAGCAGCTCCCGCTCCTGGGAGACCGGGGAGCTGTTTTTT
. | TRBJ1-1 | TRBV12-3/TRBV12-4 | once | CASSLARLYTEAFF | TGTGCCAGCAGTTTAGCCAGGCTGTATACCGAAGCTTTCTTT
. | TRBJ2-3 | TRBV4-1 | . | CASSQETGTDTQYF | TGCGCCAGCAGCCAAGAAACAGGCACAGATACGCAGTATTTT
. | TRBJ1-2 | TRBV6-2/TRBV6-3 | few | CASRGARGYTF | TGTGCCAGCCGGGGAGCCAGAGGCTACACCTTC
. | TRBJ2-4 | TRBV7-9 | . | CASSDFAGNIAKNIQYF | TGTGCCAGCAGCGACTTCGCCGGGAACATAGCCAAAAACATTCAGTACTTC
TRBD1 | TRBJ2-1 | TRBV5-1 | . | CASSLGSTGGSHNEQFF | TGCGCCAGCAGCTTGGGTAGTACAGGGGGCTCGCACAATGAGCAGTTCTTC
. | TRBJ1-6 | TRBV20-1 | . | CSASQGLFNSPLHF | TGCAGTGCGTCTCAGGGGTTGTTCAATTCACCCCTCCACTTT
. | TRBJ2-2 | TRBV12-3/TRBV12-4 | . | CASDPGTGELFF | TGTGCCAGTGACCCGGGGACCGGGGAGCTGTTTTTT
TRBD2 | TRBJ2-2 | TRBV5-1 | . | CASRIPRGGDSGELFF | TGCGCCAGCAGGATCCCCCGGGGGGGCGACTCAGGGGAGCTGTTTTTT
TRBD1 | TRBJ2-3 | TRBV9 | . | CASSLGTVSTDTQYF | TGTGCCAGCAGCCTAGGGACAGTAAGCACAGATACGCAGTATTTT
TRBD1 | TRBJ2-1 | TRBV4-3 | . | CASSQGQLLLEEVFF | TGCGCCAGCAGCCAGGGACAGCTCTTACTAGAAGAGGTGTTCTTC
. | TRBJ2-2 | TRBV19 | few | CASSLPDGANTGELFF | TGTGCCAGTAGTCTGCCGGACGGGGCGAACACCGGGGAGCTGTTTTTT